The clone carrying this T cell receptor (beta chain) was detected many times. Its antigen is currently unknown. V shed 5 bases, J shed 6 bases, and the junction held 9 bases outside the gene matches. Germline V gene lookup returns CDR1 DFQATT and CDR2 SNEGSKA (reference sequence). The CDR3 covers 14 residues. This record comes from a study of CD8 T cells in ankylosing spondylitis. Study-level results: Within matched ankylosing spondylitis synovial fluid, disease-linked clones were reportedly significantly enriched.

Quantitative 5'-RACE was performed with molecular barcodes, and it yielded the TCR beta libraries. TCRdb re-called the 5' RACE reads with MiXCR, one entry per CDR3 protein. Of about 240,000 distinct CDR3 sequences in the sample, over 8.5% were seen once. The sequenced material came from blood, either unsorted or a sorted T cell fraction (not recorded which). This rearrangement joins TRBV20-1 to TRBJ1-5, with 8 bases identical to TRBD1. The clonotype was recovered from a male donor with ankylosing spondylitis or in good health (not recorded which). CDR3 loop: CSARTGRASQPQHF. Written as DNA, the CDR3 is TGCAGTGCTCGGACAGGGAGAGCGAGTCAGCCCCAGCATTTT.